This T cell receptor (beta chain) originates from a study of fetal regulatory T cell absence and autoimmunity. There are a few counts of this clone. Assay: immunoSEQ multiplex PCR; the TCRdb copy retains only in-frame clones and omits some. The data show around 100,000 clones, roughly 70% seen once. Germline V gene lookup returns CDR1 SGHTA and CDR2 FQGNSA. The CDR3 contains 13 residues. V dropped 5 bases and J dropped 3; count of bases not matched to a gene: 2. The sample taken for sequencing was pancreas tissue. The receptor was derived from a male donor with IPEX syndrome. The chain is built from TRBV7-2 and TRBJ2-7; 9 bases are shared with TRBD1. The CDR3 protein is CASSVTGGYEQYF. As DNA, the CDR3 is TGTGCCAGCAGCGTGACAGGGGGCTACGAGCAGTACTTC.